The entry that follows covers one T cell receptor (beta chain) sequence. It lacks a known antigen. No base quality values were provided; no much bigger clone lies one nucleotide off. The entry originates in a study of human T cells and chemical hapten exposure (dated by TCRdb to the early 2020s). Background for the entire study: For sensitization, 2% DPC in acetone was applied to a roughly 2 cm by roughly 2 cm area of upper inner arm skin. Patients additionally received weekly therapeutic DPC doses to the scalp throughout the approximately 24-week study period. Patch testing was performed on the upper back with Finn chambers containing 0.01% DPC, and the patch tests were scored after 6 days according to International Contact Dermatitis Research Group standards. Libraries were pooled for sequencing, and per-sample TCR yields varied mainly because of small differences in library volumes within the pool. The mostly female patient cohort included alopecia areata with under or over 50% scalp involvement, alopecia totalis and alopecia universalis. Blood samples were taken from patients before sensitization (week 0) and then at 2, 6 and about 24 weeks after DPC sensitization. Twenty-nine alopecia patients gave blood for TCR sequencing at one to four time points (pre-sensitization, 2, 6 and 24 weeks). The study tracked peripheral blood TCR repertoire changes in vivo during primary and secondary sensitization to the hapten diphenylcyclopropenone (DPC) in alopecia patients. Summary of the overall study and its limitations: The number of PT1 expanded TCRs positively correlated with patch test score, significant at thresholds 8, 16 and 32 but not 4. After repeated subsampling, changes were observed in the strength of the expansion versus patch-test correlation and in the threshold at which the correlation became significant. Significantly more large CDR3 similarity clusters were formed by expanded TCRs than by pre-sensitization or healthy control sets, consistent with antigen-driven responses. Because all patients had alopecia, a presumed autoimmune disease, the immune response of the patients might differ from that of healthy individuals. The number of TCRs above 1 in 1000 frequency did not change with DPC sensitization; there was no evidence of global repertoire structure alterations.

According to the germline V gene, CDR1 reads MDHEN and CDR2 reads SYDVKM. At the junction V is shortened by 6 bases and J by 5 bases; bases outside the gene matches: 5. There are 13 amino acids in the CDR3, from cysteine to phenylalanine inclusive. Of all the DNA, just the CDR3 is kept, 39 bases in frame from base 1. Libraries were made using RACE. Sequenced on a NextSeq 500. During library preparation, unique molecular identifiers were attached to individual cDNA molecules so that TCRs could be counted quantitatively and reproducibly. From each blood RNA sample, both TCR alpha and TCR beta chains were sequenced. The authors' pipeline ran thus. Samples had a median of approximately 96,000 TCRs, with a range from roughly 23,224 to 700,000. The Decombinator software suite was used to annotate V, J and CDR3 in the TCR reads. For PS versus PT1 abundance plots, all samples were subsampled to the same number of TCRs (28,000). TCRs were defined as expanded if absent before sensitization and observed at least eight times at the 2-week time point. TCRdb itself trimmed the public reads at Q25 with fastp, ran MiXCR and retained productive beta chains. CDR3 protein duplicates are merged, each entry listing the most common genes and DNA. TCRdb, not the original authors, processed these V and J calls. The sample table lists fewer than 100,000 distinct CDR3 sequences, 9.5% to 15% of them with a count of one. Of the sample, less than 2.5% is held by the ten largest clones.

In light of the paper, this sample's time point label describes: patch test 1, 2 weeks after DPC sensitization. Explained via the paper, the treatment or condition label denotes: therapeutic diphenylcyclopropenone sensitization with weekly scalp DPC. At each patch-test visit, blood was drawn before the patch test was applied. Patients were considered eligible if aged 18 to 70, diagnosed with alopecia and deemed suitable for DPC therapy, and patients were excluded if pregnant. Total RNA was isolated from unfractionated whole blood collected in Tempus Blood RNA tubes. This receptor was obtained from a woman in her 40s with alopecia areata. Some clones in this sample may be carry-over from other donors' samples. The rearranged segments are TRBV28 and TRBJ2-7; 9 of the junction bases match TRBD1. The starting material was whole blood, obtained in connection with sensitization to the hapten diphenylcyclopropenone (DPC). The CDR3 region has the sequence CASRRQGVDEQYF. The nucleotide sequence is TGTGCCAGCAGGAGACAGGGGGTGGACGAGCAGTACTTC. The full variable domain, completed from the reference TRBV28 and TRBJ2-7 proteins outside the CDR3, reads DVKVTQSSRYLVKRTGEKVFLECVQDMDHENMFWYRQDPGLGLRLIYFSYDVKMKEKGDIPEGYSVSREKKERFSLILESASTNQTSMYLCASRRQGVDEQYFGPGTRLTVT.